Shown below are 20 T cell receptor beta chains from a single sample sequenced in a study of cytomegalovirus exposure and HLA in healthy donors. In the PCR, 60 Vbeta and 13 Jbeta primers were used. Libraries were prepared by immunoSEQ multiplex PCR; TCRdb keeps only in-frame clonotypes and omits some of them. The sample shows approximately 170,000 clones, approximately 88% of them seen only once. What was sequenced was PBMCs. These receptors all stem from a boy between 2 and 10 years old in good health and CMV-seronegative.

J is TRBJ2-5 and V is TRBV4-2; 9 bases match TRBD2. This CDR3 region has 16 residues. CDR1 and CDR2 (germline): LGHNA, YNFKEQ. V shed 0 bases and J 4 bases; nucleotides not matched to a gene: 6. CDR3 sequence (DNA): TGTGCCAGCAGCCAAGAGACTTTAGCGGGAGCAGAGACCCAGTACTTC. It encodes CASSQETLAGAETQYF.

The chain recombines TRBV7-2 with TRBJ2-3; D perhaps matches TRBD2 (6 bases). The ends were cut back, 1 base at V and 2 bases at J, with 13 bases in the middle. CDR1 SGHTA and CDR2 FQGNSA come from the germline V gene. CDR3 length equals 16 residues. The CDR3 spells CASSLVIRGITDTQYF. The CDR3, as DNA: TGTGCCAGCAGCTTAGTGATACGGGGGATCACAGATACGCAGTATTTT.

The gene calls are TRBV30 and TRBJ2-7; D possibly corresponds to TRBD2 (5 bases). The V gene's germline CDR1 is GTSNPN and CDR2 SVGIG (reference sequence). The CDR3 is 13 amino acids. The V gene lost 4 bases and the J gene lost 1 base, with 11 bases spanning the gap. CDR3 sequence: CAWIGEFSYEQYF. For the CDR3, the DNA is TGTGCCTGGATCGGGGAGTTTTCCTACGAGCAGTACTTC. Full variable domain (missing parts from reference TRBV30 and TRBJ2-7): SQTIHQWPATLVQPVGSPLSLECTVEGTSNPNLYWYRQAAGRGLQLLFYSVGIGQISSEVPQNLSASRPQDRQFILSSKKLLLSDSGFYLCAWIGEFSYEQYFGPGTRLTVT.

The V gene is TRBV19, the J gene TRBJ1-3, with D possibly TRBD1 on 6 matching bases. The ends were cut back, 3 bases at V and 5 bases at J, with 14 bases in the middle. Germline lookup yields CDR1 LNHDA and CDR2 SQIVND (reference sequence). CDR3 length equals 15 residues. CDR3 region: CASSMGAGPRNTIYF. In nucleotides, the CDR3 is TGTGCCAGTAGTATGGGGGCAGGACCCAGAAACACCATATATTTT.

This rearrangement joins TRBV6-6 to TRBJ2-7; perhaps TRBD2 as D (5 bases). Trimming stripped 6 bases from V and 6 bases from J, with 12 bases between. CDR3 length: 12 residues. Germline V lookup: CDR1 MNHNY, CDR2 SVGAGI (reference sequence). The CDR3 sequence: CASSPTSAEQYV. The DNA for the CDR3 is TGTGCCAGCAGCCCTACTAGTGCCGAGCAGTACGTC.

V is TRBV2 and J is TRBJ1-4; TRBD1 aligns across 12 bases. Germline V gene lookup returns CDR1 SNHLY and CDR2 FYNNEI. This CDR3 is built from 17 residues. Losses at the gene ends were 5 bases for V and 4 bases for J; bases not matched to a gene: 8. CDR3 DNA sequence: TGTGCCAGCAGTTCTGGGACAGGGGGCTTCGGTAATGAAAAACTGTTTTTT. It is translated as CASSSGTGGFGNEKLFF.

This chain connects TRBV19 to TRBJ1-1; D ambiguous. Germline CDR1 LNHDA, CDR2 SQIVND (reference sequence). V lost 5 bases, J lost 1 base, and 11 bases lay in between. CDR3 length: 14 amino acids. This chain's CDR3 is CASSHTPGNTEAFF. Written as DNA, the CDR3 is TGTGCCAGTAGTCATACCCCCGGGAACACTGAAGCTTTCTTT.

The V and J genes are TRBV15 and TRBJ2-5; 13 bases agree with TRBD2. The CDR3 totals 17 residues. V lost 0 bases to trimming and J lost 5 bases; unmatched junction nucleotides: 6. Germline CDR1 is LNHNV and CDR2 is YYDKDF (reference sequence). CDR3 residues: CATSREGLAGLRETQYF. In DNA, the CDR3 is TGTGCCACCAGCAGAGAGGGACTAGCGGGGTTAAGGGAGACCCAGTACTTC. Variable domain in full (rest from reference TRBV15 and TRBJ2-5): DAMVIQNPRYQVTQFGKPVTLSCSQTLNHNVMYWYQQKSSQAPKLLFHYYDKDFNNEADTPDNFQSRRPNTSFCFLDIRSPGLGDTAMYLCATSREGLAGLRETQYFGPGTRLLVL.

The chain joins TRBV6-5 to TRBJ1-1, with 7 bases lining up with TRBD1. Germline loops: CDR1 MNHEY, CDR2 SVGAGI. The CDR3 contains 14 residues. J lost 4 bases, V lost 5 bases, and 7 bases had no gene match. The CDR3 region is CASSTRGQSTEAFF. The CDR3 DNA sequence: TGTGCCAGCAGTACCCGGGGACAGAGCACTGAAGCTTTCTTT.

V is TRBV7-2 and J is TRBJ2-5; D might be TRBD1 (6 bases). The CDR3 consists of 15 residues. V gave up 4 bases and J gave up 5 bases, with 17 bases separating them. Germline CDR1 is SGHTA and CDR2 is FQGNSA. The CDR3 DNA reads as TGTGCCAGCAGCTCCGGACAAAGCGACAGGGAGACCCAGTACTTC. Translating it yields CASSSGQSDRETQYF. The full variable domain, with the rest looked up from reference TRBV7-2 and TRBJ2-5, is GAGVSQSPSNKVTEKGKDVELRCDPISGHTALYWYRQSLGQGLEFLIYFQGNSAPDKSGLPSDRFSAERTGGSVSTLTIQRTQQEDSAVYLCASSSGQSDRETQYFGPGTRLLVL.

This clone was seen just once. The chain combines TRBV6-4 with TRBJ2-7; 11 bases are a match to TRBD2. Germline V gives CDR1 MRHNA, CDR2 SNTAGT. V gave up 3 bases and J gave up 4 bases; unmatched junction bases: 2. The CDR3 sequence is 14 residues long. The CDR3 reads CASSEGLAVYEQYF. CDR3 coding DNA: TGTGCCAGCAGTGAGGGACTAGCGGTTTACGAGCAGTACTTC.

The V and J genes are TRBV6-5 and TRBJ1-1; possibly TRBD1 for D (5 bases). Germline V gives CDR1 MNHEY, CDR2 SVGAGI. The CDR3 sequence is 13 residues long. The V and J ends lost 8 bases and 4 bases respectively, with 14 bases between them. This CDR3 is CASAYPGGTEAFF. Written as DNA, the CDR3 is TGTGCCAGCGCTTACCCCGGGGGCACTGAAGCTTTCTTT.

The J gene is TRBJ1-5, the V gene TRBV30; 9 positions agree with TRBD1. CDR3 size: 15 residues. V lost 2 bases and J lost 4; bases outside the gene matches: 6. The V gene's germline CDR1 is GTSNPN and CDR2 SVGIG (reference sequence). The CDR3 reads CAWSMGDRDNQPQHF. Written as DNA, the CDR3 is TGTGCCTGGAGTATGGGGGACAGGGATAATCAGCCCCAGCATTTT.

The V call is TRBV4-1, the J call TRBJ2-5, with TRBD2 as a possible D gene (6 bases). The DNA end lines up better with TRBJ2-7; the J call may be wrong. Germline V lookup: CDR1 MGHRA, CDR2 YSYEKL. The CDR3 spans 15 residues. The CDR3 spells CASSPRDWGFDEQYF. The CDR3 DNA is TGCGCCAGCAGCCCCCGGGACTGGGGCTTCGACGAGCAGTACTTC.

The genes are TRBV5-4 and TRBJ2-1; 16 bases line up with TRBD2. The CDR3 loop spans 19 amino acids. Losses at the gene ends were 4 bases for V and 5 bases for J; bases not matched to a gene: 12. CDR1 and CDR2 (germline): SGHNT, YYREEE (reference sequence). DNA for the CDR3: TGTGCCAGCAGCACGGAGGGACTAGCGGGAGGGCCACGGAACAATGAGCAGTTCTTC. The encoded protein is CASSTEGLAGGPRNNEQFF. Combining the CDR3 with reference TRBV5-4 and TRBJ2-1 gives the whole variable domain ETGVTQSPTHLIKTRGQQVTLRCSSQSGHNTVSWYQQALGQGPQFIFQYYREEENGRGNFPPRFSGLQFPNYSSELNVNALELDDSALYLCASSTEGLAGGPRNNEQFFGPGTRLTVL.

The genes are TRBV15 and TRBJ1-1, with no clear D. V was shortened by 0 bases and J by 0 bases, with 8 bases between the two germline ends. Germline V lookup: CDR1 LNHNV, CDR2 YYDKDF (reference sequence). The CDR3 has 15 amino acids. DNA for the CDR3: TGTGCCACCAGCAGAGAGCGAGGGATGAACACTGAAGCTTTCTTT. Translating gives CATSRERGMNTEAFF.

This rearrangement joins TRBV11-2 to TRBJ2-7, with D possibly matching TRBD1 (5 bases). In germline, CDR1 is SGHAT, CDR2 FQNNGV. The CDR3 runs 14 residues. V was pared by 4 bases and J by 3 bases, with 13 bases between. The CDR3: CASSYLDQGYEQYF. The CDR3, as DNA: TGTGCCAGCAGCTACCTGGACCAGGGCTACGAGCAGTACTTC.

The chain links TRBV10-3 to TRBJ2-7, with 12 bases aligning to TRBD2. Losses at the gene ends were 3 bases for V and 7 bases for J; bases not matched to a gene: 10. Germline assignment: CDR1 ENHRY and CDR2 SYGVKD. The CDR3 is 16 amino acids. CDR3 loop: CAISDPLAGGFIEQYF. As DNA, the CDR3 is TGTGCCATCAGTGACCCCCTAGCGGGAGGGTTCATAGAGCAGTACTTC.

The rearrangement joins TRBV7-9 to TRBJ1-3; D is ambiguous. CDR1 is SEHNR and CDR2 is FQNEAQ in the germline V gene (reference sequence). The CDR3 consists of 18 residues. V lost 5 bases, J lost 0 bases, and 20 bases lay in between. CDR3 nucleotides: TGTGCCAGCAGCCGCACGATACTCGAGGGTAGCTCTGGAAACACCATATATTTT. Its translation: CASSRTILEGSSGNTIYF.

This chain uses TRBV6-5 with TRBJ2-1, with D perhaps TRBD2 (6 bases). This CDR3 comprises 14 residues. Deletions cut 6 bases from V and 7 bases from J, with 16 bases between. Germline V gives CDR1 MNHEY, CDR2 SVGAGI. The CDR3 DNA is TGTGCCAGCAGCCCCTGGGGGACTGTAAATGAGCAGTTCTTC. Translation gives CASSPWGTVNEQFF.